Presented here are 14 T cell receptor beta chains from one specimen sequenced in a study of T cells in Graves' hyperthyroidism and ophthalmopathy. Amplification yielded TCR beta CDR3 regions, with RNA transcripts as the source. The HTBI primer set drove a first-round RT-PCR of the TCR CDR3. TCRdb processed the multiplex PCR reads anew with MiXCR; each CDR3 protein has one entry. Of 450,000 to 700,000 distinct CDR3 sequences detected, around 46% appear once; the ten largest clones hold under 20%. Sequencing used peripheral blood or thyroid tissue (not recorded which). These receptors were collected from an adult woman with Graves' disease, either hyperthyroidism or ophthalmopathy (not recorded which).

The chain is built from TRBV19 and TRBJ2-6; TRBD2 matches at 8 bases. J was trimmed by 18 bases and V by 9 bases; bases with no gene match: 16. Germline V gives CDR1 LNHDA, CDR2 SQIVND (reference sequence). The CDR3 length is 13 residues. Here the CDR3 reads CASSGLAGGGETF. Written as DNA, the CDR3 is TGTGCCAGCAGTGGGCTAGCGGGCGGCGGAGAGACTTTC.

This clonotype was seen repeatedly, ten times or more. This chain connects TRBV20-1 to TRBJ2-7; TRBD2 aligns across 7 bases. V shed 3 bases, J shed 5 bases, and the junction held 10 bases outside the gene matches. From germline, CDR1 is DFQATT and CDR2 SNEGSKA (reference sequence). This CDR3 contains 14 residues. The CDR3 loop reads CSARKSGILNEQYF. In DNA form, the CDR3 reads TGCAGTGCTAGGAAAAGCGGGATACTGAACGAGCAGTACTTC.

The genes are TRBV14 and TRBJ2-7; the match to TRBD2 covers 11 bases. In germline, CDR1 is SGHDN, CDR2 FVKESK. The ends lost 4 bases at V and 6 bases at J; junction bases unmatched: 14. CDR3 length: 17 residues. The CDR3 sequence is CASSPETSGSPDPEQYF. DNA of the CDR3: TGTGCCAGCAGCCCCGAAACTAGCGGGAGCCCCGACCCCGAGCAGTACTTC.

There are many counts of this clonotype. One end of the junction does not line up with germline, which may come from a read error. The gene calls are TRBV20-1 and TRBJ1-2; D is undetermined. Germline CDR1 reads DFQATT; CDR2 reads SNEGSKA (reference sequence). The CDR3 is 12 amino acids. The DNA for the CDR3 is TGCAGTGCTAGAGATTGGGATTATGGCCACACCTTC. This sequence encodes CSARDWDYGHTF.

This clonotype was seen many times. The rearrangement uses TRBV2 and TRBJ1-1, with no clear D. Germline CDR1 and CDR2: SNHLY and FYNNEI. Trimming took 7 bases from V and 0 from J, leaving 24 bases between them. This CDR3 region has 18 residues. The CDR3 protein is CASIKGGVWAAMNTEAFF. For the CDR3, the DNA is TGTGCCAGCATCAAAGGTGGGGTCTGGGCGGCGATGAACACTGAAGCTTTCTTT.

With regard to this clonotype: At one boundary the junction diverges from the germline segment, which might be a read error. This chain uses TRBV24-1 with TRBJ1-1; D unresolved. Germline V gene data show CDR1 as KGHDR and CDR2 as SFDVKD. The CDR3 covers 13 residues. DNA of the CDR3: TGTGCCGCCAGTGACCCGAAGAACACTGAAGCTTTCTTT. It translates to CAASDPKNTEAFF.

V is TRBV29-1 and J is TRBJ1-2; D is ambiguous. Germline V gene lookup returns CDR1 SQVTM and CDR2 ANQGSEA. Trimming removed 6 bases at V and 14 bases at J, with 16 bases between. CDR3 size: 10 residues. In DNA, the CDR3 is TGCAGCGTCCTGCAGGAGGTCCATACCTTC. Amino acid sequence: CSVLQEVHTF.

The V gene is TRBV28, the J gene TRBJ2-7; D perhaps matches TRBD1 (6 bases). Germline V CDR1 and CDR2: MDHEN, SYDVKM. Trimming left V 7 bases short and J 2 bases short, with 15 bases between. The CDR3 covers 14 residues. The CDR3 DNA is TGTGCCAGCACCGCCAGGACAGCAGCCTACGAGCAGTACTTC. This gives the protein CASTARTAAYEQYF.

The chain employs TRBV20-1 and TRBJ1-5, with D maybe TRBD1 (6 bases). Trimming pared 6 bases from V and 11 bases from J, leaving 20 bases between. The CDR3 contains 13 residues. Germline CDR1 DFQATT, CDR2 SNEGSKA (reference sequence). The CDR3 region has the DNA TGCAGTGCGCTGGAGGGGGGCGAAGAGACCCAGCATTTT. Its translation: CSALEGGEETQHF.

This chain uses TRBV7-9 with TRBJ1-1, with a weak D call TRBD1 (5 bases). The CDR3 has 13 amino acids. Germline CDR1 reads SEHNR; CDR2 reads FQNEAQ (reference sequence). The V end was cut by 6 bases, the J end by 4 bases, with 12 bases between. The CDR3 region has the DNA TGTGCCAGCAGTCCTGACAGTTCCACTGAAGCTTTCTTT. Its translation: CASSPDSSTEAFF.

The chain carries TRBV7-3 and TRBJ1-2, with D perhaps TRBD1 (5 bases). Trimming cost V 8 bases and J 4 bases, with 14 bases left between them. This CDR3 is built from 13 residues. From germline, CDR1 is SGHTA and CDR2 FQGTGA. CDR3 in amino acids: CASGGGTGYGYTF. The CDR3 coding sequence is TGTGCCAGCGGGGGGGGGACTGGCTATGGCTACACCTTC.

This clonotype has a count of ten or more. This chain uses TRBV19 with TRBJ1-1; D might be TRBD1 (5 bases). CDR3 length equals 14 residues. Deletions cut 4 bases from V and 5 bases from J, with 14 bases between. Germline V gene sequence: CDR1 LNHDA, CDR2 SQIVND (reference sequence). DNA of the CDR3: TGTGCCAGTAGTAAGGATTCGTCAGGGACTGAAGCTTTCTTT. Its translation is CASSKDSSGTEAFF.

This clonotype was seen a few times. The junction shows a germline mismatch at one end, possibly a read error. The chain combines TRBV11-1 with TRBJ2-7, with D perhaps assigned TRBD1 or TRBD2 (5 bases each). The CDR3 is 14 amino acids. CDR1 is SGHAT and CDR2 is FQDESV in the germline V gene (reference sequence). The CDR3 here is CASSFGDARSEQHF. The CDR3 bases are TGTGCCAGCAGCTTTGGGGACGCTCGGAGCGAGCAGCACTTC.

This chain joins TRBV5-4 and TRBJ1-1; 7 nucleotides align to TRBD1. Losses at the gene ends were 4 bases for V and 1 base for J; bases not matched to a gene: 7. CDR3 length: 15 residues. The germline gives CDR1 SGHNT, CDR2 YYREEE (reference sequence). The CDR3 DNA is TGTGCCAGCAGCCCCCAGACAGGGAGGAACACTGAAGCTTTCTTT. Translating it yields CASSPQTGRNTEAFF.